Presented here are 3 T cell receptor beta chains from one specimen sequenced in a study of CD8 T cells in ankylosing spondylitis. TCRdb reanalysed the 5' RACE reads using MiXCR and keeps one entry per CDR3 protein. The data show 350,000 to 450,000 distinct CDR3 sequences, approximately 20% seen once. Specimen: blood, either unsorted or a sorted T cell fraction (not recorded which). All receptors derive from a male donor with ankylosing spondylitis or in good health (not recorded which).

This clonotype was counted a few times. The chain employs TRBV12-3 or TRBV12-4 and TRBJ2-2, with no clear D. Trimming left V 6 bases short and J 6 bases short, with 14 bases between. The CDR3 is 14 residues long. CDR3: CASSPRRGSGELFF. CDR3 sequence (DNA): TGTGCCAGCAGCCCCCGTCGAGGCTCCGGGGAGCTGTTTTTT.

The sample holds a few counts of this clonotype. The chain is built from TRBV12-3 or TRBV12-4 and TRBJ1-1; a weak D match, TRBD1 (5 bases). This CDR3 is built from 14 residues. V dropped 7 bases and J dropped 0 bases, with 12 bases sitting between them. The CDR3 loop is CASKSATVNTEAFF. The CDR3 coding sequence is TGTGCCAGCAAGAGCGCGACAGTGAACACTGAAGCTTTCTTT.

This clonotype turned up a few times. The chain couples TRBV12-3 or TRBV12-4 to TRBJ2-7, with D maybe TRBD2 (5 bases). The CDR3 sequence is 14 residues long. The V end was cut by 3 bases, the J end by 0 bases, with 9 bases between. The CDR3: CASSLGENSYEQYF. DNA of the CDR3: TGTGCCAGCAGTTTGGGAGAAAACTCCTACGAGCAGTACTTC.